This record covers a single T cell receptor (beta chain). This clonotype has a count of ten or more. There is no known antigen for this receptor. One end of the junction varies from germline; a read error may be responsible. The instrument was an Illumina HiSeq 1500. In TCRdb, the public reads were trimmed at Q25 with fastp and aligned with MiXCR, with productive beta chains retained. Duplicate CDR3 protein sequences are folded into a single record with the most common DNA and genes. This sample lists some 940,000 distinct CDR3 sequences; 31% were detected once. The ten largest clonotypes hold 11% to 15% of the sample. The data stem from a study of T cell repertoires in cytomegalovirus infection (dated by TCRdb to between 2018 and 2021). Looking at the study overall: Alongside well-studied HLA-B-restricted epitopes, the peptide stimulations were aimed at recently identified HLA-C-restricted CMV epitopes, whose presentation resists viral immunomodulation. Donor HLA type was relevant to the analysis, as public TCR beta signatures indicated carriage of CMV infection together with the matching HLA type.

From the cysteine up to the phenylalanine, the CDR3 has a length of 15 residues. Of all the DNA, just the CDR3 is kept, 45 bases in frame from base 1. The germline V gene provides CDR1 SGHRS and CDR2 YFSETQ. Results and caveats for the whole study, not just this receptor: The ex vivo response was dominated by HLA-C-restricted CMV-specific TCR beta clonotypes, and the single most frequent clonotype in two of eight donors was supplied by these HLA-C-restricted clonotypes. In both this cohort and an independent roughly 350-donor cohort, the cumulative frequency of public TCR beta family members distinguished carriers of CMV infection plus the relevant HLA type.

The treatment or condition label here, explained by the study, means: in vitro stimulation with specific CMV peptide epitopes to enrich CMV-specific T cells. The origin of this receptor is a human donor in good health (CMV status not recorded). Some clones in this sample may be carry-over from other donors' samples. The V and J segments used are TRBV5-1 and TRBJ1-1; a stretch of 7 junction bases matches TRBD1. This specimen consisted of cultured CD8+ T cells from PBMCs, obtained from culture after CMV antigen stimulation. The DNA sequence follows: TGTGCCAGCAGCTCGAGACAGGGAAGGGACACTGAAGCTTTCTTT. This is translated as CASSSRQGRDTEAFF.